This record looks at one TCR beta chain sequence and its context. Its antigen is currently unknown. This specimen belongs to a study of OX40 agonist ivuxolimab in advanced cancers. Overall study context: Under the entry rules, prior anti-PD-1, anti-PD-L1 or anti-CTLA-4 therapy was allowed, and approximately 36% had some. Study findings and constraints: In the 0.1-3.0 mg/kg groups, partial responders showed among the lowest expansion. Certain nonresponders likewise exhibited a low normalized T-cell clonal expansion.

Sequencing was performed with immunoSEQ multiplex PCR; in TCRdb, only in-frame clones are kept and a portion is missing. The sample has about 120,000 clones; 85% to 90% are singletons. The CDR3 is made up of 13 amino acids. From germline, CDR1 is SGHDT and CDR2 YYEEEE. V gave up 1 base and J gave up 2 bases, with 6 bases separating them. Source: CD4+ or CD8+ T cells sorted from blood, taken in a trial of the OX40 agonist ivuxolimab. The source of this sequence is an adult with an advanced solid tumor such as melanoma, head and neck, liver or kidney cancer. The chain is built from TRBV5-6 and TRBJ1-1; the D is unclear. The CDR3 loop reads CASSLPANTEAFF. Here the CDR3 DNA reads TGTGCCAGCAGCTTGCCAGCAAACACTGAAGCTTTCTTT.